This TCR beta chain was sequenced for a study of OX40 agonist ivuxolimab in advanced cancers. Sequencing was performed with immunoSEQ multiplex PCR; in TCRdb, only in-frame clones are kept and a portion is missing. Here the sample spans about 94,000 clones, around 90% being singletons. Germline V gene sequence: CDR1 SGDLS, CDR2 YYNGEE. Trimming left V 2 bases short and J 7 bases short, with 10 bases between. The CDR3 is 13 residues long. The material sequenced was CD4+ or CD8+ T cells sorted from blood, taken in a trial of the OX40 agonist ivuxolimab. The chain employs TRBV9 and TRBJ2-1, with D unresolved. The source of this sequence is an adult with an advanced solid tumor such as melanoma, head and neck, liver or kidney cancer. CDR3 DNA sequence: TGTGCCAGCAGCGTGGATGGCAGGAATGAGCAGTTCTTC. It translates to CASSVDGRNEQFF.